This T cell receptor (beta chain) originates from a study of PD-L1 blockade in urothelial cancer. Study outcomes and limitations: A pretreatment blood TCR clonality that fell below the median predicted better progression-free and overall survival.

This CDR3 has 14 amino acids. Germline V lookup: CDR1 LGHNT, CDR2 FRNRAP. J gave up 5 bases and V 5 bases, and 5 bases lay outside the gene matches. Regarding this clone: Its antigen remains unknown.

Measured with immunoSEQ multiplex PCR; TCRdb has only the in-frame clones, and not every one. This table holds about 74,000 clones, roughly 80% found once. This clonotype originated in a man between 65 and 85 years old with urothelial cancer. Sequencing was performed on PBMCs, taken around atezolizumab (anti-PD-L1) treatment. The chain is built from TRBV12-5 and TRBJ2-4, with 8 bases matching TRBD1. The CDR3, as DNA: TGTGCTAGTGGTCAAGGACAGGGCGAAAACATTCAGTACTTC. It encodes CASGQGQGENIQYF.